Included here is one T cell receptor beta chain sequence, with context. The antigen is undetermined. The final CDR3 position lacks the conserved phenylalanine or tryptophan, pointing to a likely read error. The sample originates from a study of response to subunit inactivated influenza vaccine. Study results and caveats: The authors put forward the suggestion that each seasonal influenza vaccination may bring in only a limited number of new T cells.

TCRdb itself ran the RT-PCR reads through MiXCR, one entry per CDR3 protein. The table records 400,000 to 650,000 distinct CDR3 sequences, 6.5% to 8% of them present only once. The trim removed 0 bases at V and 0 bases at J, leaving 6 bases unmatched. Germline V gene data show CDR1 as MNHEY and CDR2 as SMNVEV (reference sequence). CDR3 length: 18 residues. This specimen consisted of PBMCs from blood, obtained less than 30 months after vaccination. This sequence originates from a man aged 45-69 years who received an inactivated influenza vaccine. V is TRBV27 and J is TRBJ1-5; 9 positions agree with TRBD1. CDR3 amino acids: CASSLSGTGKSSNQPQHS. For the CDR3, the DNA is TGTGCCAGCAGTTTATCGGGGACAGGGAAGAGTAGCAATCAGCCCCAGCATTCT.